This T cell receptor (beta chain) was identified in a study of blood T cell repertoires in COVID-19. Study overall: Sites in the United States, Italy and Spain provided acute and convalescent COVID-19 samples.

Method: immunoSEQ multiplex PCR; TCRdb's copy keeps in-frame clones and lacks some. In the table there are 200,000 to 250,000 clones, roughly 88% of which are singletons. Seattle's cohort entered during active infection and was followed longitudinally. CDR1 is SNHLY and CDR2 is FYNNEI in the germline V gene. J lost 9 bases, V lost 2 bases, and 5 bases had no gene match. This CDR3 comprises 14 residues. The source of this sequence is a woman aged 30 to 39 with COVID-19, enrolled during active disease. J is TRBJ2-1 and V is TRBV2; 9 bases are a match to TRBD1. Source material: peripheral blood. The CDR3 spells CASSEHRGPGEQFF. The CDR3 DNA sequence: TGTGCCAGCAGTGAACACAGGGGGCCGGGTGAGCAGTTCTTC. Full variable domain (rest looked up from reference TRBV2 and TRBJ2-1): EPEVTQTPSHQVTQMGQEVILRCVPISNHLYFYWYRQILGQKVEFLVSFYNNEISEKSEIFDDQFSVERPDGSNFTLKIRSTKLEDSAMYFCASSEHRGPGEQFFGPGTRLTVL.